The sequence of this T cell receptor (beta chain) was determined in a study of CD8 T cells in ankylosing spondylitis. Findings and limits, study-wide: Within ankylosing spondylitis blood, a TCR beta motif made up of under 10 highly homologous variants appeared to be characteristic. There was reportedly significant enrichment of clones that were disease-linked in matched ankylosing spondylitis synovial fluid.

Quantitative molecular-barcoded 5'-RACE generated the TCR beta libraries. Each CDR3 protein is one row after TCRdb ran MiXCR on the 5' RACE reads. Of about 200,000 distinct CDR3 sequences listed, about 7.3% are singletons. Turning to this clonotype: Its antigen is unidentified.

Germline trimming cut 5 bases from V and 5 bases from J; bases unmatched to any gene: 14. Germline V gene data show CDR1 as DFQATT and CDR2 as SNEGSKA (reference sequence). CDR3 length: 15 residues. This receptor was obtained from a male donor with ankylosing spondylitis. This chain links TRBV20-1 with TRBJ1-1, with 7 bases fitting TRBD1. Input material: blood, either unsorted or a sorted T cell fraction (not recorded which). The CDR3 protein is CSARGEGARATEAFF. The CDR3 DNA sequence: TGCAGTGCTCGGGGAGAGGGGGCGAGGGCAACTGAAGCTTTCTTT.